What follows describes a single T cell receptor (beta chain). Its antigen remains undetermined. Nothing much larger sits one base from this clone, and base qualities are not available. The CDR3 holds 13 amino acids from the cysteine to the phenylalanine. The kept DNA is CDR3 alone, 39 bases in frame from the first base. V is pared back by 1 base and J by 6 bases, with 7 bases lying between the germline termini. Taken from the germline V gene, the CDR1 and CDR2 loops are SGHNT and YENEEA. This record belongs to a study of T cells in localized non-small cell lung cancer (dated by TCRdb to 2020 to 2022). With respect to the entire study: The study examined T cell repertoires in roughly 240 patients with early-stage NSCLC and compared tumors with uninvolved tumor-adjacent lungs. A mean age of around 66 years was recorded for the NSCLC patients, of whom around 120 were male and 95 to 110 were female. The cohort consisted of around 250 treatment-naive NSCLC patients whose localized lung tumors had been resected. Results the study describes overall, beyond this receptor: Because the study design was exploratory, TCR variables were selected using unadjusted p-values without false-discovery rate correction. Multi-region tumor sequencing was not performed, so intratumor heterogeneity could not be excluded. Of the top 100 tumor clones, a median of roughly 60 were detected in paired uninvolved adjacent lung; 28 were also among that lung's top 100. Uninvolved tumor-adjacent lung showed the highest T cell clonality, higher than tumor, which suggests more focused antigenic responses in the uninvolved tumor-adjacent lung. Longer overall survival was associated with higher T cell density in blood, whereas shorter survival was associated with higher clonality in adjacent lung.

The immunoSEQ Assay was used to sequence TCR beta CDR3 regions from DNA. Processing in the source paper ran as follows. To compute T cell density, TCR beta template counts were normalized to usable DNA, which was estimated by amplifying housekeeping genes. The preseqR package was used to estimate richness by extrapolating to 400,000 templates for PBMC samples and to 120,000 templates for tissue samples. Clonality was taken to be one minus Pielou's evenness. Tissue-enriched TCRs were identified through differential abundance testing performed on productive amino-acid clonotypes, with a minimum total count of 5 and an alpha of 0.1. The Jaccard Index and the Morisita Overlap Index were used to measure repertoire overlap between compartments. GLIPH clustered TCR beta CDR3s with public tetramer-defined viral CDR3s; viral motifs required at least three viral sequences plus V-gene enrichment. TCRdb obtained this table from immuneACCESS and retained in-frame rearrangements with V and J assigned. These tables miss some clones; where compared with another copy, unresolved V genes account for less than half of the shortfall, and the remainder is unexplained. V, J and clone size were drawn from that table, and D and trimming were deduced from the DNA. The sample yields 55,000 to 80,000 clones; 70% to 90% were counted once. The ten top clones hold about 13% of the sample.

At diagnosis, tumor, uninvolved tumor-adjacent lung and peripheral blood were collected and then preserved as a mix of FFPE and fresh-frozen material. For TCR repertoire profiling, the blood samples were analyzed as peripheral blood mononuclear cells. Recombination linked TRBV11-3 to TRBJ2-1; TRBD2 could be the D gene, as 6 bases match. This specimen consisted of peripheral blood, obtained before any cancer treatment. The clonotype comes from an older female donor with stage I lung adenocarcinoma. The DNA sequence is as follows: TGTGCCAGCAGCTTAGTCGGGGGCAATGAGCAGTTCTTC. This sequence encodes CASSLVGGNEQFF.